These 22 T cell receptor beta chains were all obtained from the same sample, sequenced in a study of CD8+CD57+ T cells in acquired aplastic anemia. TCR beta VDJ combinations and CDR3 sequences were profiled from genomic DNA. TCRdb fed the reads into MiXCR, producing one record per CDR3 protein. Of 200,000 to 250,000 distinct CDR3 sequences detected, 30% to 40% appear once; the ten largest clones hold 0.95% to 1.2%. Sequencing was carried out using sorted CD4+, CD8+, or CD8+CD57+ T cells (not recorded which) from PBMCs. These TCRs come from a human donor in good health, serving as a control.

The chain has TRBV5-1 and TRBJ1-1, with D unresolved. Germline lookup yields CDR1 SGHRS and CDR2 YFSETQ. The CDR3 runs to 14 residues. V lost 0 bases to trimming and J lost 2 bases, with 8 bases between them. The CDR3 nucleotides are TGCGCCAGCAGCTTGGGGGTAAGCAACACTGAAGCTTTCTTT. Residues: CASSLGVSNTEAFF. The full variable domain, with the rest looked up from reference TRBV5-1 and TRBJ1-1, is KAGVTQTPRYLIKTRGQQVTLSCSPISGHRSVSWYQQTPGQGLQFLFEYFSETQRNKGNFPGRFSGRQFSNSRSEMNVSTLELGDSALYLCASSLGVSNTEAFFGQGTRLTVV.

This clonotype was seen a handful of times. The V gene is TRBV11-3, the J gene TRBJ2-5; D possibly matches TRBD1 or TRBD2 (5 bases each). Per germline, CDR1 SGHNT and CDR2 YENEEA. V was clipped by 1 base and J by 5 bases, with 11 bases between them. The CDR3 consists of 14 residues. CDR3 DNA: TGTGCCAGCAGCTTAGGGGGGTTGGGGGAGACCCAGTACTTC. Translated, it gives CASSLGGLGETQYF.

The V and J genes are TRBV29-1 and TRBJ2-1; 7 nucleotides match TRBD1. V was pared by 8 bases and J by 9 bases, with 22 bases of the junction left unmatched. The germline V gene encodes CDR1 SQVTM and CDR2 ANQGSEA. The CDR3 runs 16 residues. The CDR3 region is CSHDVSLGTAGGEQFF. As DNA, the CDR3 is TGCAGCCATGACGTATCACTCGGGACAGCAGGAGGTGAGCAGTTCTTC.

This clonotype appeared many times. CDR3 in DNA: TGCGCCAGCAGCCAAGTCCAGAATAATTCACCCCTCCACTTT. Translated, it gives CASSQVQNNSPLHF. This chain connects TRBV4-1 to TRBJ1-6; D is unclear. The V gene lost 1 base and the J gene lost 5 bases, with 6 bases spanning the gap. CDR3 length: 14 amino acids. CDR1 and CDR2 from the germline V gene are MGHRA and YSYEKL.

V is TRBV6-5 and J is TRBJ2-6; no definite D call. The V gene's germline CDR1 is MNHEY and CDR2 SVGAGI. Trimming stripped 5 bases from V and 3 bases from J, with 14 bases between. The CDR3 is made up of 16 amino acids. The CDR3 sequence: CASSPIGWYGANVLTF. DNA of the CDR3: TGTGCCAGCAGTCCTATAGGGTGGTATGGGGCCAACGTCCTGACTTTC.

This chain uses TRBV2 with TRBJ1-6, with D perhaps TRBD1 (5 bases). The CDR3 contains 13 residues. CDR1 SNHLY and CDR2 FYNNEI come from the germline V gene. The V end lost 10 bases, the J end lost 5 bases, and 12 bases lay between the germline ends. The DNA of the CDR3 is TGTGCCATTCGGGACGGGAATAATTCACCCCTCCACTTT. Protein sequence: CAIRDGNNSPLHF.

This clonotype was detected many times. The chain carries TRBV7-9 and TRBJ2-1; unclear D gene. V was cut by 1 base and J by 5 bases, with 6 bases left in between. The germline gives CDR1 SEHNR, CDR2 FQNEAQ (reference sequence). The CDR3 consists of 13 residues. The CDR3, as DNA: TGTGCCAGCAGCTTAGGGCGGCACAATGAGCAGTTCTTC. Amino acids: CASSLGRHNEQFF.

This clonotype was seen ten or more times. This chain connects TRBV5-1 to TRBJ1-2; D unresolved. The germline CDR1 and CDR2 sequences are SGHRS and YFSETQ. This CDR3 has 13 amino acids. Trimming left V 7 bases short and J 5 bases short, with 15 bases between. The CDR3 region is CASSDSDKYGYTF. DNA for the CDR3: TGCGCCAGCTCTGATTCTGACAAATATGGCTACACCTTC.

The CDR3 sequence: CASRSTGNTEAFF. CDR3 DNA sequence: TGTGCCAGTAGGTCGACAGGGAACACTGAAGCTTTCTTT. The gene calls are TRBV19 and TRBJ1-1, with D possibly TRBD1 on 6 matching bases. Per germline, CDR1 LNHDA and CDR2 SQIVND (reference sequence). CDR3 length: 13 amino acids. Trimming took 6 bases from V and 1 from J, leaving 9 bases between them.

With respect to this clonotype: Relative to the germline gene, one junction end is altered; a read error may explain this. J is TRBJ1-2 and V is TRBV2, with 10 bases identical to TRBD1. The CDR3 has 16 residues. The V gene's germline CDR1 is SNHLY and CDR2 FYNNEI. The CDR3 reads CASTERGTGERYGYTF. In DNA, the CDR3 is TGTGCCAGCACTGAAAGGGGGACAGGGGAGCGCTATGGCTACACCTTC. Based on the CDR3 plus reference TRBV2 and TRBJ1-2, the full variable domain is EPEVTQTPSHQVTQMGQEVILRCVPISNHLYFYWYRQILGQKVEFLVSFYNNEISEKSEIFDDQFSVERPDGSNFTLKIRSTKLEDSAMYFCASTERGTGERYGYTFGSGTRLTVV.

This clonotype was seen ten or more times. The rearrangement links TRBV3-1 to TRBJ2-7; TRBD1 matches 10 bases. After removal of 3 bases from V and 7 bases from J, the junction contained 9 bases not matched to a gene. Germline-derived CDR1 and CDR2 are LGHDT and YNNKEL (reference sequence). The CDR3 totals 15 residues. CDR3 bases: TGTGCCAGCAGCCATGTTGGACAGGGGGGAGGTGAGCAGTACTTC. It translates to CASSHVGQGGGEQYF.

Points on this clonotype: A clone one base away is much larger, so this may be a read error. This chain links TRBV9 with TRBJ1-2; 7 bases align to TRBD1. The germline gives CDR1 SGDLS, CDR2 YYNGEE. The CDR3 is 16 residues long. The CDR3 is CAGSAQTGLANYGYTF. The CDR3 bases are TGTGCCGGCAGCGCACAGACAGGGCTGGCTAACTATGGCTACACCTTC.

The DNA of the CDR3 is TGCGCCAGCAGTGCCTCTAGCGGGACCTACAATGAGCAGTTCTTC. Translation gives CASSASSGTYNEQFF. The V gene is TRBV10-2, the J gene TRBJ2-1, with 9 bases matching TRBD2. Germline CDR1 reads WSHSY; CDR2 reads SAAADI. The V gene end was trimmed by 4 bases and the J gene end by 2 bases; junction bases not matched to a gene: 3. The CDR3 is 15 amino acids.

This chain uses TRBV2 with TRBJ1-1; 7 bases match TRBD1. Unmatched junction bases numbered 9, after V lost 4 bases and J lost 10 bases. The CDR3 sequence is 13 residues long. CDR1 SNHLY and CDR2 FYNNEI come from the germline V gene. The CDR3 sequence: CASSVTGDGGAFF. CDR3 nucleotide sequence: TGTGCCAGCAGTGTAACAGGGGACGGTGGAGCTTTCTTT.

This sequence joins TRBV4-1 and TRBJ2-3, with D maybe TRBD2 (5 bases). Per the germline V gene, CDR1 is MGHRA and CDR2 is YSYEKL. With 4 bases removed from V and 0 bases from J, the gap between germline ends came to 23 bases. The CDR3 totals 19 residues. The CDR3 reads CASSPSGTSSKSSTDTQYF. CDR3 nucleotide sequence: TGCGCCAGCAGCCCAAGCGGTACTTCCTCCAAGTCTAGCACAGATACGCAGTATTTT.

Note on this clonotype: A much bigger clone sits one base away, suggesting this may be a read error. The rearrangement links TRBV3-1 to TRBJ2-5, with D possibly matching TRBD1 (6 bases). CDR3 size: 15 residues. Germline CDR1 LGHDT, CDR2 YNNKEL (reference sequence). In DNA, the CDR3 is TGTACCAGCAGCCAAGGATGGACAGTCCAAGAGACCCAGTACTTC. Protein: CTSSQGWTVQETQYF.

This clonotype was counted many times. The J gene is TRBJ1-2, the V gene TRBV10-2; no reliable D call. CDR1 is WSHSY, CDR2 SAAADI, per germline. Trimming removed 4 bases from V and 5 bases from J, with 17 bases in between. CDR3 length: 15 amino acids. CDR3 residues: CASSGKGDLPYGYTF. CDR3 coding DNA: TGCGCCAGCAGTGGTAAGGGCGACCTTCCTTATGGCTACACCTTC.

CDR3 amino acids: CASSPGQGVRQPQHF. The CDR3, as DNA: TGTGCCAGCAGCCCGGGACAGGGGGTTCGTCAGCCCCAGCATTTT. The rearrangement joins TRBV6-1 to TRBJ1-5, with TRBD1 identical over 11 bases. The V and J ends lost 6 bases and 6 bases, in that order; junction bases with no gene match: 7. Germline CDR1 MNHNS, CDR2 SASEGT. The CDR3 contains 15 residues.

This clonotype has a count of ten or more. The chain joins TRBV7-6 to TRBJ2-3; no clear D. This CDR3 is built from 16 residues. The germline V gene has CDR1 SGHVS and CDR2 FNYEAQ. V was shortened by 2 bases and J by 2 bases, with 14 bases between the two germline ends. As DNA, the CDR3 is TGTGCCAGCAGCTTATCTTCCTCCAAAAACACAGATACGCAGTATTTT. Translating it yields CASSLSSSKNTDTQYF.

The chain has TRBV2 and TRBJ1-4; 8 bases agree with TRBD1. Trimming removed 6 bases from V and 3 bases from J; junction bases left unmatched: 6. Germline CDR1 reads SNHLY; CDR2 reads FYNNEI. The CDR3 covers 15 residues. CDR3 coding DNA: TGTGCCAGCAGCCGGGACAGGATAGCTAATGAAAAACTGTTTTTT. Translated: CASSRDRIANEKLFF.

The gene calls are TRBV2 and TRBJ2-1; 9 bases fit TRBD1. The V gene's germline CDR1 is SNHLY and CDR2 FYNNEI. The CDR3 totals 13 residues. The junction had 6 bases not matched to a gene; V was cut back by 0 bases and J by 15 bases. This CDR3 reads CASSEAGGDRVFF. In nucleotides, the CDR3 is TGTGCCAGCAGTGAAGCGGGGGGGGACAGGGTGTTCTTC.

The rearrangement uses TRBV24-1 and TRBJ2-5, with D perhaps being TRBD1 or TRBD2 (5 bases each). CDR1 and CDR2 from the germline V gene are KGHDR and SFDVKD. The V end lost 11 bases, the J end lost 7 bases, and 19 bases lay between the germline ends. The length of the CDR3 is 13 residues. CDR3 in DNA: TGTGCCAGCAGCACGGGGCCACTGGGGACCCAGTACTTC. It is translated as CASSTGPLGTQYF.